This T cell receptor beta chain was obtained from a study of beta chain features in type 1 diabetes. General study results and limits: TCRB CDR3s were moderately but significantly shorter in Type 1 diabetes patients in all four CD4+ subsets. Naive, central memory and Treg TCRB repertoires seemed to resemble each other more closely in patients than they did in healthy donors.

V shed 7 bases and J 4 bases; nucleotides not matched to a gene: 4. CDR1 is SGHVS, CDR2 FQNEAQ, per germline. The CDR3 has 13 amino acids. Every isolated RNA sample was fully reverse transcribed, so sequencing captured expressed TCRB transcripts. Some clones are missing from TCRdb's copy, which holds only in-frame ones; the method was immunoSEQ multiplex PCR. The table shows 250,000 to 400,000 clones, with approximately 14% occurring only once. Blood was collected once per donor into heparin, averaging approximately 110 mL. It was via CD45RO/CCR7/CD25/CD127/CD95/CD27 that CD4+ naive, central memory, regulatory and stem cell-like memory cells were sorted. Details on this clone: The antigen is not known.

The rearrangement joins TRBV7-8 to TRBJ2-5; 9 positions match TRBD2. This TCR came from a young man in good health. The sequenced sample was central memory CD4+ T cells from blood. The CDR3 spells CASIRAGGETQYF. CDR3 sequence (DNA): TGTGCCAGCATCCGAGCGGGGGGAGAGACCCAGTACTTC.